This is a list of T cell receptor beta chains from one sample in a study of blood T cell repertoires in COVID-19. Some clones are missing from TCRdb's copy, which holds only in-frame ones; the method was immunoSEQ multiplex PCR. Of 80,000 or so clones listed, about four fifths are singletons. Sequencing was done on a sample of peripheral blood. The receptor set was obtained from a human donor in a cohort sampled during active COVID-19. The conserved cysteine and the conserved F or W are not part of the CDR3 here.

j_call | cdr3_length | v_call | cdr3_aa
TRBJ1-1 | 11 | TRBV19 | ASSPDRGDVAF
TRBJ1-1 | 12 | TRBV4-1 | ASSHPIMNTEAF
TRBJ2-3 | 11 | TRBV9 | ASSAHSGDTQY
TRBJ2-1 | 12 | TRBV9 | ASSVVGGSNEQF
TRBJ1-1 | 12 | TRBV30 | AWSVRLMNTEAF
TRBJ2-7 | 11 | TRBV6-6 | ASRRGQGYEQY
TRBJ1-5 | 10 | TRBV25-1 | ASSDRGQPQH
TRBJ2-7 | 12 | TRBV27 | ASSLGGVPYEQY
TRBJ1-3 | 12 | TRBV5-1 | ASSTTGMGNTIY
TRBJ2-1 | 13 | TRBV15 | ATSRDGGVGNEQF
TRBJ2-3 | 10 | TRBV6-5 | ASSYIGDTQY
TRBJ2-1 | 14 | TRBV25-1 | ASSVVSGLALNEQF
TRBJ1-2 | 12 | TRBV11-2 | ASSESGSRYGYT
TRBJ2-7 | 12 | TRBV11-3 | ASSLDHFSGEQY
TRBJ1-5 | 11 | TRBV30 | AWSVQGIQPQH
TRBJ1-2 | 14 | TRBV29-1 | SVDLGQGNFNYGYT
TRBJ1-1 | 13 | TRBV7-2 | ASRRDRTMNTEAF
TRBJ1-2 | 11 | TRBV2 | ASRLDQGSGYT
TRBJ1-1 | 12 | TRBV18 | ASSPPPGGERAF
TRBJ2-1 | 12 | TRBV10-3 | ATDPTGVANEQF
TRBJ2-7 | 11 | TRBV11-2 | ASSLVAKAEQY
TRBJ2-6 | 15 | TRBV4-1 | ASSQVGGGPGANVLT
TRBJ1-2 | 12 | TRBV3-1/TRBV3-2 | ASSRTGPNYGYT
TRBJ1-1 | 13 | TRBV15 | ATSRDITVNTEAF
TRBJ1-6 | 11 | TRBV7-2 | ASSLGSGAPLH
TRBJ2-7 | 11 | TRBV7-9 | ASSSAGVDEQY
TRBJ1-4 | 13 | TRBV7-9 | ASSLARSTNEKLF
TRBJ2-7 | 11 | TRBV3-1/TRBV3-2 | ASSQDVTYEQY
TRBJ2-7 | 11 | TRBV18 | ASSPAGQYEQY
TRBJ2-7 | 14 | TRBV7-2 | ASSPGGSGKVHEQY
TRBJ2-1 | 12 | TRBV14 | ASSQSGAYNEQF
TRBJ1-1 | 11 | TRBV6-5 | ASSYRQGHEAF
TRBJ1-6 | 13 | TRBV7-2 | ASSAVGTGTLPLH
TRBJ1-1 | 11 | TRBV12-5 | ASAWTPEGEAF
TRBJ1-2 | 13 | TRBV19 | ASRETGTGVSGYT
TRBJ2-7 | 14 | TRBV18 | ASSKTGTEVSYEQY
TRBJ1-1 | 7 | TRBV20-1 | SAQLAGI
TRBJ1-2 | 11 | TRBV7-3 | ASSLERGYGYT
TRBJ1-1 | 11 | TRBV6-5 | ASNRNMNTEAF
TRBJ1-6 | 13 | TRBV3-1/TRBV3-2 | ASSQETGGGSPLH